Sequencing of this T cell receptor beta chain was carried out in a study of siplizumab effects on memory and regulatory T cells. Concerning this clone itself: The antigen remains unidentified.

Broader study findings: Confirmatory evidence of suppressive function in proliferating siplizumab-culture Tregs was not obtained. Unstimulated naive T cells seemed to show more diversity than memory cells did, and they also seemed to be among the major contributors to the alloresponse. Unstimulated subset assignment was obtained for only a minor fraction of alloreactive clones.

The method was immunoSEQ multiplex PCR; TCRdb's version includes in-frame clones alone and lacks a portion of them. The sample has some 96,000 clones, more than 90% seen once; the top ten hold 0.13% to 0.15%. Germline V CDR1 and CDR2: SQVTM, ANQGSEA. J was trimmed by 6 bases and V by 7 bases; bases with no gene match: 8. This CDR3 spans 12 amino acids. This sequence originates from a human donor in good health. This chain uses TRBV29-1 with TRBJ1-2; 7 bases align to TRBD1. Sequenced: CD4+ T cells sorted from blood. CDR3 residues: CSGGDSSNGYTF. The DNA of the CDR3 is TGCAGCGGGGGGGACAGTTCAAATGGCTACACCTTC.